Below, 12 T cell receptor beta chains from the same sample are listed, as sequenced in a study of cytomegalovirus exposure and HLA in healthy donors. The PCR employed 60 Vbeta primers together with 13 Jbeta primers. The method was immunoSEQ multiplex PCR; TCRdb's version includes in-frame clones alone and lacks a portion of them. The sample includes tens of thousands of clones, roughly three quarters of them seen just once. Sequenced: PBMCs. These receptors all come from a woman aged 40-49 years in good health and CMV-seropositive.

The CDR3 DNA follows: TGTGCCAGCAGTGAAACAGGGAATGAAGCCGAGGAGACCCAGTACTTC. It yields the protein CASSETGNEAEETQYF. The chain carries TRBV25-1 and TRBJ2-5; TRBD1 might be the D (6 bases). The CDR3 sequence is 16 residues long. V lost 2 bases and J lost 5, with 18 bases in between. The germline V gene has CDR1 MGHDK and CDR2 SYGVNS.

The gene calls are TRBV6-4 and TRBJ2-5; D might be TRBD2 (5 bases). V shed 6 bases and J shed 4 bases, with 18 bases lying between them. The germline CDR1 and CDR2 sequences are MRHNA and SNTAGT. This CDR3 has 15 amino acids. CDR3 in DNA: TGTGCCAGCAGCACCCCCCGGGGAATTCCAGAGACCCAGTACTTC. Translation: CASSTPRGIPETQYF.

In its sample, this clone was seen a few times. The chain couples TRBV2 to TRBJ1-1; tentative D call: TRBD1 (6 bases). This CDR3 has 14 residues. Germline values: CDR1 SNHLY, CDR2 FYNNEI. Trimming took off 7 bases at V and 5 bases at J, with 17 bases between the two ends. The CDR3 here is CASNQEAGVTEAFF. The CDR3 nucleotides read TGTGCCAGCAACCAGGAAGCAGGGGTGACTGAAGCTTTCTTT. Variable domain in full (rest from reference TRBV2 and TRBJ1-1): EPEVTQTPSHQVTQMGQEVILRCVPISNHLYFYWYRQILGQKVEFLVSFYNNEISEKSEIFDDQFSVERPDGSNFTLKIRSTKLEDSAMYFCASNQEAGVTEAFFGQGTRLTVV.

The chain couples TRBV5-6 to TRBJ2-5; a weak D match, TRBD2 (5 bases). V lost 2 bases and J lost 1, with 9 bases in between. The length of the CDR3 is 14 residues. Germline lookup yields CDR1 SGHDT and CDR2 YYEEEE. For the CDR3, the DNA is TGTGCCAGCAGCTTCGGCAGCGGCCAAGAGACCCAGTACTTC. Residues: CASSFGSGQETQYF.

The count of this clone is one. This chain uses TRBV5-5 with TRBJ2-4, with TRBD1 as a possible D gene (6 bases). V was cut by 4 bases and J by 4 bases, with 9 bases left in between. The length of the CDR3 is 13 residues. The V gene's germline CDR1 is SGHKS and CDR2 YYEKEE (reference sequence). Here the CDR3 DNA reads TGTGCCAGCAGCCCAGGACAGAAAAACATTCAGTACTTC. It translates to CASSPGQKNIQYF.

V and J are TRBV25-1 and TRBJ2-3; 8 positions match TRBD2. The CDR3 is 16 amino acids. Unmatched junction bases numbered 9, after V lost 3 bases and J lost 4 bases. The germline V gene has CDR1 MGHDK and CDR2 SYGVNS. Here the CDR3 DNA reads TGTGCCAGCAGTGAGGTGGGGACTAGTCAAGCAGATACGCAGTATTTT. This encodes CASSEVGTSQADTQYF. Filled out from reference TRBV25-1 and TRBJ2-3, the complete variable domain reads EADIYQTPRYLVIGTGKKITLECSQTMGHDKMYWYQQDPGMELHLIHYSYGVNSTEKGDLSSESTVSRIRTEHFPLTLESARPSHTSQYLCASSEVGTSQADTQYFGPGTRLTVL.

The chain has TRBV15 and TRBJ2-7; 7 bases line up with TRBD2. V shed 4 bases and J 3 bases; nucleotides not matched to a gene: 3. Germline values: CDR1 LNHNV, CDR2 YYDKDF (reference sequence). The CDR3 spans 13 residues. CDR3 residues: CATSKPSGYEQYF. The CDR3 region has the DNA TGTGCCACCAGCAAGCCTAGCGGCTACGAGCAGTACTTC.

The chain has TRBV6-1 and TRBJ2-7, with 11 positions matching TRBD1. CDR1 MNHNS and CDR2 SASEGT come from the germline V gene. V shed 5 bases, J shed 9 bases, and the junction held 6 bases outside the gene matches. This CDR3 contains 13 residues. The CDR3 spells CASSSGQGVGQYF. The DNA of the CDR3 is TGTGCCAGCAGTTCGGGACAGGGGGTAGGGCAGTACTTC.

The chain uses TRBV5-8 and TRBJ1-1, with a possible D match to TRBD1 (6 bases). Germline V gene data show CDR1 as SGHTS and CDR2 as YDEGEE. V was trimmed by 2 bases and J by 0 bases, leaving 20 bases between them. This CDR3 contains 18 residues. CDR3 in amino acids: CASSFSGGGATMNTEAFF. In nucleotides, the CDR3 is TGTGCCAGCAGCTTCTCCGGCGGGGGCGCGACCATGAACACTGAAGCTTTCTTT.

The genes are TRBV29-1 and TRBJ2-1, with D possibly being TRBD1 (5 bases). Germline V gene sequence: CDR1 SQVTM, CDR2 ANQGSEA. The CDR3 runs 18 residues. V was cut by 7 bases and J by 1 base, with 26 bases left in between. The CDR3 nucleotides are TGCAGCGCCATGGCGCAGGGCTTCAAATTTCGGTCCTACAATGAGCAGTTCTTC. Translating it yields CSAMAQGFKFRSYNEQFF.

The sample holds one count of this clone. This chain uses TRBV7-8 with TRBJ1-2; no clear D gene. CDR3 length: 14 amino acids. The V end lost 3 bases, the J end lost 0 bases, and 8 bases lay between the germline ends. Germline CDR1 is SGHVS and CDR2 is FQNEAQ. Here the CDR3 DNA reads TGTGCCAGCAGCTTGCCGGAGCCTAACTATGGCTACACCTTC. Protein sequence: CASSLPEPNYGYTF.

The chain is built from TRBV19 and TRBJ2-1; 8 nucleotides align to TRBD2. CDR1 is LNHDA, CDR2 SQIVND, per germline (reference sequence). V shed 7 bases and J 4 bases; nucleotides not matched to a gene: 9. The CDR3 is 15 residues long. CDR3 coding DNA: TGTGCCAGTACGAGAGTCCGGGAGGGTTACAATGAGCAGTTCTTC. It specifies CASTRVREGYNEQFF.